These T cell receptor beta chains were read from a single sample in a study of response to subunit inactivated influenza vaccine. One entry per CDR3 protein results from TCRdb running MiXCR on the RT-PCR reads. The table lists about 520,000 distinct CDR3 sequences, approximately 7.8% of them singletons. The sample in question was PBMCs from blood, obtained about 23 months after vaccination. The source is a man aged 50 to 69 who received an inactivated influenza vaccine. Both conserved end residues are part of each CDR3. A D gene is named only where the DNA matches it firmly. Some rows mark clone size as missing; the rest say once, few, many or name a class of expanded clone.

>TRBJ1-3|-|-|12|TRBV6-5
TGTGCCAGCTTATCTTCTGGAAACACCATATATTTT
CASLSSGNTIYF
>TRBJ2-7|few|-|15|TRBV4-1
TGCGCCAGCAGCCAAGATCTAGGGGGGTTCTACGAGCAGTACTTC
CASSQDLGGFYEQYF
>TRBJ2-7|-|-|12|TRBV28
TGTGCCAGCACTCGGGGTTCCTACGAGCAGTACTTC
CASTRGSYEQYF
>TRBJ2-7|-|TRBD2|15|TRBV27
TGTGCCAGCAGTTTACTCGGGGAGGGCCCCTACGAGCAGTACTTC
CASSLLGEGPYEQYF
>TRBJ2-3|-|TRBD2|16|TRBV9
TGTGCCAGCAGCGTCCAGCGGGAGTCCAGCACAGATACGCAGTATTTT
CASSVQRESSTDTQYF
>TRBJ1-5|-|TRBD1|17|TRBV12-3/TRBV12-4
TGTGCCAGCAGTTTAGGCTTACAGGGGAGAAGCAATCAGCCCCAGCATTTT
CASSLGLQGRSNQPQHF
>TRBJ2-5|-|-|15|TRBV20-1
TGCAGTGCTACCACAGGTACGGCCCGACAAGAGACCCAGTACTTC
CSATTGTARQETQYF
>TRBJ2-3|-|TRBD2|18|TRBV20-1
TGCAGTGCCAAGGGACTAGCGGGAGGCTCCCCATTCACAGATACGCAGTATTTT
CSAKGLAGGSPFTDTQYF
>TRBJ2-1|few|-|12|TRBV10-3
TGTGCCATCAGACAGGGTAGGAATGAGCAGTTCTTC
CAIRQGRNEQFF
>TRBJ2-1|-|-|16|TRBV6-1
TGTGCCAGCAGTCCGTTAGCGGTAAGCTCCTACAATGAGCAGTTCTTC
CASSPLAVSSYNEQFF
>TRBJ2-1|few|TRBD1|14|TRBV7-9
TGTGCCAGCAGCTTATCGGGACAGGCCAATGAGCAGTTCTTC
CASSLSGQANEQFF
>TRBJ2-4|few|TRBD1|17|TRBV20-1
TGCAGTGCTCAACGACAGGGCGCTCAACTAGCCAAAAACATTCAGTACTTC
CSAQRQGAQLAKNIQYF
>TRBJ2-7|many|-|14|TRBV30
TGTGCCTGGAGTGTCGGGCAGGGACCCTACGAGCAGTACTTC
CAWSVGQGPYEQYF
>TRBJ1-5|many|TRBD1|14|TRBV6-2/TRBV6-3
TGTGCCAGCAGCTTCCGGGACAGGGGACAGCCCCAGCATTTT
CASSFRDRGQPQHF
>TRBJ2-2|few|-|14|TRBV2
TGTGCCAGCAGTGGTGGCCGATTGGCCGGGGAGCTGTTTTTT
CASSGGRLAGELFF
>TRBJ2-3|-|-|14|TRBV7-9
TGTGCCAGCAGCCCCGGACCGATCCGGGGTACGCAGTATTTT
CASSPGPIRGTQYF
>TRBJ1-5|few|-|16|TRBV4-2
TGTGCCAGCAGCCAAGGGTGGTCGGTTAGCAATCAGCCCCAGCATTTT
CASSQGWSVSNQPQHF
>TRBJ2-7|-|TRBD1|14|TRBV25-1
TGTGCCAGCAGTGAGACAGGGCGCCCCTACGAGCAGTACTTC
CASSETGRPYEQYF
>TRBJ2-3|few|TRBD2|15|TRBV5-1
TGCGCCAGCAGCTTGGGCTCTAGCGGGGGCGATACGCAGTATTTT
CASSLGSSGGDTQYF
>TRBJ1-4|many|TRBD1|15|TRBV11-2
TGTGCCAGCAGCCTCGGACAGGCCCGAATGAAAAAACTGTTTTTT
CASSLGQARMKKLFF
>TRBJ2-1|-|-|15|TRBV4-1
TGCGCCAGCAGCCAGTTGACCGTATTAAACAATGAGCAGTTCTTC
CASSQLTVLNNEQFF
>TRBJ1-5|few|-|15|TRBV27
TGTGCCAGCAGTTTGTCGGGGACCCACAATCAGCCCCAGCATTTT
CASSLSGTHNQPQHF
>TRBJ1-3|-|-|17|TRBV10-3
TGTGCCATCAGTTCACAACCAGGGTACCCCTCTGGAAACACCATATATTTT
CAISSQPGYPSGNTIYF
>TRBJ2-3|-|-|14|TRBV29-1
TGCAGCGTTGGAAAAGGGGAATACACAGATACGCAGTATTTT
CSVGKGEYTDTQYF
>TRBJ2-3|few|-|14|TRBV7-6
TGTGCCAGCAGCTTCCTGGGGGCCGGAGATACGCAGTATTTT
CASSFLGAGDTQYF
>TRBJ2-2|-|-|14|TRBV5-1
TGCGCCAGCAGATTTGGACAAGTCGAAGGGGAGCTGTTTTTT
CASRFGQVEGELFF
>TRBJ2-1|many|-|13|TRBV9
TGTGCCAGCAGCGTAGCAACGGGCAATGAGCAGTTCTTC
CASSVATGNEQFF
>TRBJ1-6|many|-|16|TRBV5-1
TGCGCCAGCAGCTTGGAGCGCTCGGGGGCCCGGTCACCCCTCCACTTT
CASSLERSGARSPLHF
>TRBJ1-4|many|-|14|TRBV28
TGTGCCAGCAGTTGGTGGGCCTCCAATGAAAAACTGTTTTTT
CASSWWASNEKLFF
>TRBJ1-5|few|-|17|TRBV6-2/TRBV6-3
TGTGCCAGCAGTTACTCCGGGTTGGGGCATAGCAATCAGCCCCAGCATTTT
CASSYSGLGHSNQPQHF
>TRBJ2-1|few|TRBD2|18|TRBV28
TGTGCCAGCAGTTTGGTGGGGCAGAAAGCGGGAGGAGGCCATGAGCAGTTCTTC
CASSLVGQKAGGGHEQFF
>TRBJ2-5|-|-|13|TRBV11-3
TGTGCCAGCAGCTTTGGGAGGGGGGGGACCCAGTACTTC
CASSFGRGGTQYF
>TRBJ1-3|-|TRBD1|16|TRBV10-3
TGTGCCATCAGTGAACTGACAGGGCTTTCTGGAAACACCATATATTTT
CAISELTGLSGNTIYF
>TRBJ2-1|few|-|13|TRBV10-3
TGTGCCATCTTTGCGGGGAGCTACAATGAGCAGTTCTTC
CAIFAGSYNEQFF
>TRBJ2-5|few|-|14|TRBV14
TGTGCCAGCAGCCAAGATGTCAGCCAAGAGACCCAGTACTTC
CASSQDVSQETQYF
>TRBJ2-4|few|-|15|TRBV12-3/TRBV12-4
TGTGCCAGCAGCAACGAAGGGACGGCCAAAAACATTCAGTACTTC
CASSNEGTAKNIQYF
>TRBJ2-2|many|-|16|TRBV25-1
TGTGCCAGCAGTGACCTACAGGGCGGGGGCACCGGGGAGCTGTTTTTT
CASSDLQGGGTGELFF
>TRBJ1-6|few|-|15|TRBV4-3
TGCGCCAGCAGCCAAGACGGCAGGGTCGGGTCACCCCTCCACTTT
CASSQDGRVGSPLHF
>TRBJ1-5|-|-|11|TRBV3-1
TGTGCCCGGGACATTAATCAGCCCCAGCATTTT
CARDINQPQHF
>TRBJ1-6|few|TRBD1|17|TRBV15
TGTGCCACCAGAACCAGGACAGGAAGCTCCTATAATTCACCCCTCCACTTT
CATRTRTGSSYNSPLHF
>TRBJ2-5|-|TRBD1|15|TRBV6-1
TGTGCCAGCAGTGCGGACAGGGGGAAGCAAGAGACCCAGTACTTC
CASSADRGKQETQYF
>TRBJ2-7|-|TRBD1|12|TRBV29-1
TGCAGCGGGATAGGACAGGCCTACGAGCAGTACTTC
CSGIGQAYEQYF
>TRBJ1-5|many|-|14|TRBV5-6
TGTGCCAGCAGCTTCCCAGACGGAGGTCAGCCCCAGCATTTT
CASSFPDGGQPQHF
>TRBJ2-1|-|TRBD1|13|TRBV20-1
TGCAGTGCTCCGGACAGGAATAACAATGAGCAGTTCTTC
CSAPDRNNNEQFF
>TRBJ2-7|-|-|12|TRBV7-2
TGTGCCGGCAGCCTCGACGGCTACGAGCAGTACTTC
CAGSLDGYEQYF